The 15 T cell receptor beta chains below were found in one sample sequenced in a study of T cells of healthy individuals. From the 5' RACE reads, TCRdb called clonotypes with MiXCR, one entry per CDR3 protein. The table lists about 96,000 distinct CDR3 sequences, around 17% of them singletons. The source of these receptors is a human donor in good health.

V is TRBV28 and J is TRBJ2-7; D perhaps matches TRBD2 (6 bases). V was shortened by 6 bases and J by 5 bases, with 17 bases between the two germline ends. There are 14 residues in the CDR3. Germline V gives CDR1 MDHEN, CDR2 SYDVKM. The CDR3 DNA reads as TGTGCCAGCAGCGATTATGGGGGGTCGGACGAGCAGTACTTC. Translated, it gives CASSDYGGSDEQYF.

This clonotype came up a few times. V and J are TRBV19 and TRBJ2-1; 8 nucleotides match TRBD2. The CDR3 extends over 16 amino acids. V trimming: 4 bases; J trimming: 1 base; junction bases outside the gene matches: 6. The germline V gene has CDR1 LNHDA and CDR2 SQIVND (reference sequence). CDR3 protein: CASSRLAPGSYNEQFF. CDR3 in DNA: TGTGCCAGTAGTAGACTAGCGCCCGGATCCTACAATGAGCAGTTCTTC.

This clonotype was detected a few times. The V and J genes are TRBV7-2 and TRBJ1-1; D unresolved. CDR3 length: 13 residues. Trimming pared 3 bases from V and 0 bases from J, leaving 5 bases between. Germline loops: CDR1 SGHTA, CDR2 FQGNSA. CDR3 nucleotides: TGTGCCAGCAGCTTTCGACTGAACACTGAAGCTTTCTTT. This gives the protein CASSFRLNTEAFF.

This clonotype came up many times. The CDR3 DNA follows: TGTGCCAGCAGTATAACGTACCAAGAGACCCAGTACTTC. Its protein is CASSITYQETQYF. The chain has TRBV11-3 and TRBJ2-5; no clear D gene. This CDR3 contains 13 residues. The germline V gene encodes CDR1 SGHNT and CDR2 YENEEA. Trimming took off 6 bases at V and 0 bases at J, with 8 bases between the two ends.

This clonotype came up a few times. This rearrangement joins TRBV5-1 to TRBJ2-7, with 8 nucleotides matching TRBD2. The CDR3 is 15 residues long. Germline CDR1 reads SGHRS; CDR2 reads YFSETQ. V shed 2 bases, J shed 6 bases, and the junction held 10 bases outside the gene matches. The CDR3 loop reads CASSLLAESLGEQYF. CDR3 DNA sequence: TGCGCCAGCAGCTTACTAGCGGAGTCCCTCGGCGAGCAGTACTTC.

This clonotype was detected a few times. The gene calls are TRBV29-1 and TRBJ2-5, with TRBD2 matching over 13 bases. V lost 3 bases, J lost 5 bases, and 0 bases stayed unmatched. Germline CDR1 and CDR2: SQVTM and ANQGSEA. This CDR3 is built from 13 residues. The CDR3 DNA sequence: TGCAGCGTTGAGGGACTAGCGGGGGAGACCCAGTACTTC. It yields the protein CSVEGLAGETQYF.

The CDR3 reads CASSLVAGGGRVTDTQYF. DNA for the CDR3: TGTGCCAGCAGCTTAGTTGCGGGGGGCGGTAGAGTCACAGATACGCAGTATTTT. This chain links TRBV7-2 with TRBJ2-3; 8 nucleotides agree with TRBD2. The length of the CDR3 is 18 residues. Trimming took 1 base from V and 2 from J; bases not matched to a gene: 11. Per the germline V gene, CDR1 is SGHTA and CDR2 is FQGNSA.

The V gene is TRBV27, the J gene TRBJ2-7; perhaps TRBD2 as D (6 bases). Germline assignment: CDR1 MNHEY and CDR2 SMNVEV (reference sequence). Trimming took 2 bases from V and 1 from J, leaving 9 bases between them. The CDR3 has 14 amino acids. The CDR3 protein is CASSLSGGSYEQYF. Here the CDR3 DNA reads TGTGCCAGCAGTTTAAGTGGGGGGTCCTACGAGCAGTACTTC.

This clonotype showed up just a few times. This chain links TRBV7-6 with TRBJ2-3; 7 bases align to TRBD1. The trim removed 6 bases at V and 5 bases at J, leaving 8 bases unmatched. CDR3 length: 14 residues. Per the germline V gene, CDR1 is SGHVS and CDR2 is FNYEAQ. Here the CDR3 reads CASSSGGRQDTQYF. Written as DNA, the CDR3 is TGTGCCAGCAGTTCAGGGGGTAGGCAAGATACGCAGTATTTT.

This clonotype showed up just once. This sequence may be a read error, since a much larger clone differs from it by one base. The chain combines TRBV13 with TRBJ1-2, with a weak D call TRBD1 (6 bases). This CDR3 has 13 residues. The germline gives CDR1 PRHDT, CDR2 FYEKMQ (reference sequence). The CDR3 region is CASSRTASYVYTF. The CDR3 DNA reads as TGTGCCAGCAGCAGGACAGCTTCCTATGTCTACACCTTC.

This clonotype showed up just a few times. CDR3 protein: CASSATERTNYGYTF. CDR3 nucleotides: TGTGCCAGCAGCGCGACAGAGAGAACTAACTATGGCTACACCTTC. V usage is TRBV7-9 and J usage is TRBJ1-2; D possibly corresponds to TRBD1 (5 bases). Between the trimmed V and J ends, which lost 5 bases and 0 bases, there was a span of 13 bases. The CDR3 runs 15 residues. Germline-derived CDR1 and CDR2 are SEHNR and FQNEAQ (reference sequence).

V gene TRBV6-2 or TRBV6-3 combines with J gene TRBJ1-1; TRBD1 matches 7 bases. The CDR3 is made up of 14 amino acids. V lost 5 bases to trimming and J lost 4 bases; unmatched junction nucleotides: 7. CDR1 and CDR2 from the germline V gene are MNHEY and SVGEGT. CDR3 nucleotides: TGTGCCAGCAGTCTCGTGGCAGGGGGCACTGAAGCTTTCTTT. It yields the protein CASSLVAGGTEAFF.

Points on this clonotype: Possible read error: a much larger clone is one base away. The chain recombines TRBV19 with TRBJ2-5, with 8 bases lining up with TRBD2. Germline CDR1 is LNHDA and CDR2 is SQIVND (reference sequence). This CDR3 contains 14 residues. In DNA, the CDR3 is TGTGGCAGTACGATCGCGGGAGGAATACAGACCCAGTACTTC. Amino acid sequence: CGSTIAGGIQTQYF.

The rearrangement uses TRBV15 and TRBJ2-5; possibly TRBD1 for D (6 bases). This CDR3 has 14 residues. The V end lost 3 bases, the J end lost 2 bases, and 10 bases lay between the germline ends. Germline values: CDR1 LNHNV, CDR2 YYDKDF (reference sequence). The DNA of the CDR3 is TGTGCCACCAGCAGCCACGGACAGCAAGAGACCCAGTACTTC. It yields the protein CATSSHGQQETQYF.

The sample holds a few counts of this clonotype. J is TRBJ2-7 and V is TRBV12-3 or TRBV12-4; TRBD1 might be the D (5 bases). Trimming took 4 bases from V and 1 from J, leaving 14 bases between them. This CDR3 contains 15 residues. The CDR3 DNA follows: TGTGCCAGCAGTTCCAGGGAATCCAAATCCTACGAGCAGTACTTC. This sequence encodes CASSSRESKSYEQYF.